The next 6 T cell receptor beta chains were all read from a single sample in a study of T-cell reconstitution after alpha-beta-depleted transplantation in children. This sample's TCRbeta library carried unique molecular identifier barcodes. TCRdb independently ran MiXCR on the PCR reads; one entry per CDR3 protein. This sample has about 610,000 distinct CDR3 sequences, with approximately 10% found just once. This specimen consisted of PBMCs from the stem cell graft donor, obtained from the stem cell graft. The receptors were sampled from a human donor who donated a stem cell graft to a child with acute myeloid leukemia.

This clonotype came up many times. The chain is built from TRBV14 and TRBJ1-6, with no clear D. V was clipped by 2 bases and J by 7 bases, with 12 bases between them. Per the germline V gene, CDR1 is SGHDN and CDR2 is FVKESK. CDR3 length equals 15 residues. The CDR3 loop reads CASSQRGGGNSPLHF. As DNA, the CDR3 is TGTGCCAGCAGCCAACGAGGTGGCGGCAATTCACCCCTCCACTTT. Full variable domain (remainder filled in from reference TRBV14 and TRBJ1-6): EAGVTQFPSHSVIEKGQTVTLRCDPISGHDNLYWYRRVMGKEIKFLLHFVKESKQDESGMPNNRFLAERTGGTYSTLKVQPAELEDSGVYFCASSQRGGGNSPLHFGNGTRLTVT.

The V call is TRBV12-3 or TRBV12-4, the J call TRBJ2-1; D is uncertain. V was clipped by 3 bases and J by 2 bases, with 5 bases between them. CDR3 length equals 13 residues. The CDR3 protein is CASSFVTYNEQFF. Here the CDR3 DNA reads TGTGCCAGCAGTTTTGTGACCTACAATGAGCAGTTCTTC.

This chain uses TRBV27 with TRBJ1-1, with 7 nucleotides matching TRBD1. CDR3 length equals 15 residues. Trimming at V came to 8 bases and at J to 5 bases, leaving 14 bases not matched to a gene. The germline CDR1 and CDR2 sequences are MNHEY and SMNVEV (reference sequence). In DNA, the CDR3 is TGTGCCAGCCGCCCCGGGGTAGGGGGCTATACTGAAGCTTTCTTT. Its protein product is CASRPGVGGYTEAFF.

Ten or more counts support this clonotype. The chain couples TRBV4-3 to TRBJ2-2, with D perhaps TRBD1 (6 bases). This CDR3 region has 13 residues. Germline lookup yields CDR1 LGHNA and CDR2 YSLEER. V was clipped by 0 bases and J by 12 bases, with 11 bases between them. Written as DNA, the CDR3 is TGCGCCAGCAGCCAAGACAGGGGTGGGCAGCTGTTTTTT. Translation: CASSQDRGGQLFF.

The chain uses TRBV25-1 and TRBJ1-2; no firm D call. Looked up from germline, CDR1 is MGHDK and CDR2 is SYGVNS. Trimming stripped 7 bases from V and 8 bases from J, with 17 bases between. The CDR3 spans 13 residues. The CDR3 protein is CASMSRALGGYTF. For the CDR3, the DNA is TGTGCCAGCATGTCTAGGGCGCTGGGGGGCTACACCTTC.

CDR3 nucleotide sequence: TGTGCCAGCAGTGAAGTCTGGACCGGCTACAATGAGCAGTTCTTC. Translated, it gives CASSEVWTGYNEQFF. The rearrangement uses TRBV2 and TRBJ2-1; D is unresolved. From germline, CDR1 is SNHLY and CDR2 FYNNEI. V was cut by 1 base and J by 3 bases, with 10 bases left in between. The CDR3 runs to 15 residues.